This T cell receptor beta chain is from a study of T cell responses to AZD1222 COVID-19 vaccine. Notes on the study in general: No day 14 peak samples; only post-peak repertoires were characterized. Recipients of AZD1222 seropositive at baseline numbered only 6 or 7. The study found vaccine-associated CD4 TCRs spanning spike, dominant at 160-218 and 743-854.

Method: immunoSEQ multiplex PCR; TCRdb's copy keeps in-frame clones and lacks some. The table shows 90,000 to 110,000 clones, with about 88% occurring only once. Second-dose groups at about 4 or about 12 weeks were pooled. Trimming stripped 1 base from V and 5 bases from J, with 17 bases between. The CDR3 covers 16 residues. The V gene's germline CDR1 is SGHTA and CDR2 FQGNSA. As regards this clone: Its antigen is undetermined.

The receptor was derived from an adult who received the AZD1222 COVID-19 vaccine. This sample comprised peripheral blood, obtained 28 days after the second AZD1222 dose. This chain connects TRBV7-2 to TRBJ1-1; possibly TRBD1 for D (5 bases). The CDR3 is CASSLGVRRGGTEAFF. In DNA form, the CDR3 reads TGTGCCAGCAGCTTAGGGGTCAGGCGTGGGGGAACTGAAGCTTTCTTT.